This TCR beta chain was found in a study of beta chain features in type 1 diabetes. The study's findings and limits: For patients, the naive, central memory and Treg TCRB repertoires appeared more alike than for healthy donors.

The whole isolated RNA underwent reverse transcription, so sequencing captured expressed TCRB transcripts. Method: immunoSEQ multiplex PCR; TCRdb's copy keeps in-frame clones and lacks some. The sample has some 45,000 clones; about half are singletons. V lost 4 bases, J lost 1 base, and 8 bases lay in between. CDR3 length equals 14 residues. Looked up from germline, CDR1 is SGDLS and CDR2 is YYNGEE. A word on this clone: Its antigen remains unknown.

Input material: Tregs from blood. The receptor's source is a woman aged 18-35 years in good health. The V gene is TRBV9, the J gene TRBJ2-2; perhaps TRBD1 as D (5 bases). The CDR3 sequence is CASSLTGNTGELFF. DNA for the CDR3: TGTGCCAGCAGCCTTACAGGGAACACCGGGGAGCTGTTTTTT.